The entry below describes one T cell receptor beta chain. Individuals having autoimmune disease history or systemic immunosuppression were not enrolled. Repertoires were generated with immunoSEQ multiplex PCR, while TCRdb's copy carries only in-frame clones and drops some. The data contain roughly 16,000 clones, around 70% of them singletons. This entry comes from a study of OX40 agonist ivuxolimab in advanced cancers. Study background: Partial responses occurred in three patients (one hepatocellular carcinoma, two cutaneous melanoma).

Trimming took off 0 bases at V and 2 bases at J, with 11 bases between the two ends. CDR3 size: 16 residues. The germline gives CDR1 LGHNA, CDR2 YSLEER. V and J are TRBV4-3 and TRBJ2-1; D may be TRBD2 (5 bases). The starting material was CD4+ or CD8+ T cells sorted from blood, obtained in a trial of the OX40 agonist ivuxolimab. This clonotype was obtained from an adult with an advanced solid tumor such as melanoma, head and neck, liver or kidney cancer. The CDR3 spells CASSQDPGSPYNEQFF. CDR3 nucleotides: TGCGCCAGCAGCCAAGATCCGGGGAGCCCCTACAATGAGCAGTTCTTC.